Listed below are T cell receptor beta chains from one sample, sequenced in a study of T cells after yellow fever vaccination. TCRdb reanalysed the 5' RACE reads using MiXCR and keeps one entry per CDR3 protein. The table includes about 320,000 distinct CDR3 sequences, around 10% detected once. The source material was CD4+ T cells sorted from PBMCs, sampled 45 days after the yellow fever booster vaccination. The receptors shown here come from a man younger than 30 who received the YFV17D yellow fever vaccine. The CDR3 runs from the conserved cysteine through the conserved F or W. The D gene is left open where the match is weak. Clone size is not always given. Where it is, it says once, few, many or a class for expanded clones.

D gene,clone size,V gene,CDR3 length,J gene,CDR3 protein,CDR3 DNA
TRBD1,few,TRBV7-9,15,TRBJ1-6,CASSPTTGRDSPLHF,TGTGCCAGCAGCCCGACGACAGGGCGGGATTCACCCCTCCACTTT
TRBD1,many,TRBV6-5,14,TRBJ2-1,CASGSGQGYNEQFF,TGTGCCAGCGGCTCCGGACAGGGTTACAATGAGCAGTTCTTC
TRBD1,NA,TRBV7-6,13,TRBJ2-1,CASSVYRGQEQFF,TGTGCCAGCAGCGTATACAGGGGTCAGGAGCAGTTCTTC
NA,many,TRBV19,12,TRBJ2-1,CASSTEGREQFF,TGTGCCAGTAGTACAGAGGGCCGTGAGCAGTTCTTC
TRBD2,few,TRBV6-5,15,TRBJ2-1,CASRLTSGTYNEQFF,TGTGCCAGCAGATTAACTAGCGGCACCTACAATGAGCAGTTCTTC
NA,many,TRBV15,12,TRBJ1-5,CATSRDTQPQHF,TGTGCCACCAGCAGAGATACCCAGCCCCAGCATTTT
NA,many,TRBV28,15,TRBJ2-5,CASSPDPEQRGTQYF,TGTGCCAGCAGTCCCGACCCCGAGCAGAGGGGGACCCAGTACTTC
NA,many,TRBV6-5,15,TRBJ2-1,CASSRDPVSYNEQFF,TGTGCCAGCAGTCGGGACCCTGTATCTTACAATGAGCAGTTCTTC
NA,few,TRBV4-1,15,TRBJ1-1,CASSRSTTENTEAFF,TGCGCCAGCAGCCGTTCAACGACGGAGAACACTGAAGCTTTCTTT
NA,few,TRBV9,14,TRBJ1-2,CASSLRGGGYGYTF,TGTGCCAGCAGCCTCCGGGGGGGCGGGTATGGCTACACCTTC
NA,NA,TRBV5-1,14,TRBJ1-2,CASSPGTDSYGYTF,TGCGCCAGCAGCCCGGGTACCGATTCCTATGGCTACACCTTC
NA,NA,TRBV18,14,TRBJ2-3,CASSPSRSTYTQYF,TGTGCCAGCTCACCGAGCCGGAGCACATATACGCAGTATTTT
NA,NA,TRBV2,15,TRBJ1-2,CASSPMVATGAGYTF,TGTGCCAGCAGCCCGATGGTGGCAACCGGGGCTGGCTACACCTTC
TRBD2,NA,TRBV20-1,14,TRBJ2-3,CSALAGGVTDTQYF,TGCAGTGCCTTAGCGGGGGGGGTCACAGATACGCAGTATTTT
NA,NA,TRBV20-1,14,TRBJ2-5,CSARDQNRVETQYF,TGCAGTGCTAGAGATCAAAACAGGGTGGAGACCCAGTACTTC
TRBD2,NA,TRBV12-3/TRBV12-4,16,TRBJ2-3,CASRSPTSGRTDTQYF,TGTGCCAGCAGGTCTCCGACTAGCGGACGCACAGATACGCAGTATTTT
NA,NA,TRBV6-2/TRBV6-3,11,TRBJ2-5,CASTHKGTQYF,TGTGCCAGCACTCACAAGGGGACCCAGTACTTC
TRBD1,NA,TRBV2,15,TRBJ2-5,CASSTLTGAGETQYF,TGTGCCAGCAGCACACTGACAGGGGCCGGGGAGACCCAGTACTTC